Each of the 30 T cell receptor beta chains below was sequenced from the same sample in a study of OX40 agonist ivuxolimab in advanced cancers. Clones were read by immunoSEQ multiplex PCR, and TCRdb kept only the in-frame ones, dropping some. This table has 50,000 to 65,000 clones, about 87% appearing once. Sequenced material: CD4+ or CD8+ T cells sorted from blood, taken in a trial of the OX40 agonist ivuxolimab. The receptor set was obtained from an adult with an advanced solid tumor such as melanoma, head and neck, liver or kidney cancer.

This rearrangement joins TRBV5-4 to TRBJ1-2; TRBD1 is a possible D gene (6 bases). The germline V gene encodes CDR1 SGHNT and CDR2 YYREEE (reference sequence). The CDR3 extends over 16 amino acids. Trimming took 3 bases from V and 2 from J, leaving 17 bases between them. CDR3 residues: CASSSFLQGSNYGYTF. CDR3 DNA sequence: TGTGCCAGCAGCTCATTCCTACAGGGATCAAACTATGGCTACACCTTC.

V gene TRBV28 combines with J gene TRBJ2-1; D remains ambiguous. The germline gives CDR1 MDHEN, CDR2 SYDVKM. Trimming removed 6 bases from V and 6 bases from J, with 12 bases in between. This CDR3 is 13 amino acids long. The CDR3 protein is CASRPFGFNEQFF. For the CDR3, the DNA is TGTGCCAGCAGACCCTTTGGGTTCAATGAGCAGTTCTTC.

This clone was picked up a small number of times. V usage is TRBV10-2 and J usage is TRBJ1-2; 9 bases agree with TRBD1. The CDR3 is 17 residues long. V lost 5 bases to trimming and J lost 3 bases; unmatched junction nucleotides: 13. Germline-derived CDR1 and CDR2 are WSHSY and SAAADI. For the CDR3, the DNA is TGCGCCAGCAGTTTCCCGGGACAGGGAGAAAGCGACTATGGCTACACCTTC. Its translation: CASSFPGQGESDYGYTF.

V and J are TRBV6-5 and TRBJ2-2; 9 bases agree with TRBD1. The CDR3 loop spans 15 amino acids. CDR1 and CDR2 (germline): MNHEY, SVGAGI. Germline trimming cut 4 bases from V and 8 bases from J; bases unmatched to any gene: 8. The CDR3 coding sequence is TGTGCCAGCAGTTCCGGACAGGGGATTATGGGGGAGCTGTTTTTT. Amino acids: CASSSGQGIMGELFF.

J is TRBJ2-3 and V is TRBV7-2, with TRBD2 as a possible D gene (6 bases). The CDR3 length is 14 residues. V gave up 1 base and J gave up 3 bases, with 8 bases separating them. Germline V lookup: CDR1 SGHTA, CDR2 FQGNSA. The CDR3 loop reads CASSLGLATDTQYF. DNA for the CDR3: TGTGCCAGCAGCTTAGGGCTAGCGACAGATACGCAGTATTTT.

The chain combines TRBV7-2 with TRBJ2-3; 12 bases map to TRBD2. CDR3 length: 16 residues. The germline V gene has CDR1 SGHTA and CDR2 FQGNSA. V shed 2 bases, J shed 4 bases, and the junction held 4 bases outside the gene matches. CDR3 residues: CASSLLGTSGPDTQYF. The CDR3 nucleotides are TGTGCCAGCAGCTTATTGGGGACTAGCGGGCCAGATACGCAGTATTTT.

This chain uses TRBV5-1 with TRBJ2-3; the D call may be TRBD1 or TRBD2 (5 bases each). V lost 4 bases and J 1 base, leaving 13 bases between the germline ends. This CDR3 has 15 residues. Germline V gene data show CDR1 as SGHRS and CDR2 as YFSETQ. The CDR3 coding sequence is TGCGCCAGCAGCACTGACGGGGACCGCACAGATACGCAGTATTTT. Its protein is CASSTDGDRTDTQYF.

The chain is built from TRBV5-6 and TRBJ1-6; possible D gene TRBD1, 6 bases. Germline V CDR1 and CDR2: SGHDT, YYEEEE. The CDR3 consists of 16 residues. V was pared by 4 bases and J by 9 bases, with 20 bases between. In nucleotides, the CDR3 is TGTGCCAGCAGCCCTTACGGGGGGGCCGAAGGTTCACCCCTCCACTTT. Translating it yields CASSPYGGAEGSPLHF.

This clone has a handful of counts. The chain is built from TRBV2 and TRBJ1-4; D is ambiguous. The CDR3 runs to 15 residues. Trimming took off 3 bases at V and 0 bases at J, with 8 bases between the two ends. Germline V gene data show CDR1 as SNHLY and CDR2 as FYNNEI. The DNA of the CDR3 is TGTGCCAGCAGTGAGGGATTGGCAACTAATGAAAAACTGTTTTTT. Translating it yields CASSEGLATNEKLFF. The whole variable domain, remainder taken from reference TRBV2 and TRBJ1-4, is EPEVTQTPSHQVTQMGQEVILRCVPISNHLYFYWYRQILGQKVEFLVSFYNNEISEKSEIFDDQFSVERPDGSNFTLKIRSTKLEDSAMYFCASSEGLATNEKLFFGSGTQLSVL.

The chain joins TRBV11-3 to TRBJ2-1, with D hard to call. The CDR3 extends over 14 amino acids. Trimming stripped 5 bases from V and 5 bases from J, with 13 bases between. Germline CDR1 is SGHNT and CDR2 is YENEEA. The DNA of the CDR3 is TGTGCCAGCAGCCAGACGACGGTGGACAATGAGCAGTTCTTC. The encoded protein is CASSQTTVDNEQFF.

The chain carries TRBV7-9 and TRBJ2-1; no clear D. Germline-derived CDR1 and CDR2 are SEHNR and FQNEAQ (reference sequence). The V gene lost 5 bases and the J gene lost 4 bases, with 15 bases spanning the gap. The CDR3 totals 15 residues. CDR3 sequence (DNA): TGTGCCAGCAGCCGCCGGGCATCCACTTACAATGAGCAGTTCTTC. Translating gives CASSRRASTYNEQFF.

The chain links TRBV6-5 to TRBJ1-1, with D possibly TRBD1 on 6 matching bases. The V end lost 2 bases, the J end lost 4 bases, and 14 bases lay between the germline ends. Per the germline V gene, CDR1 is MNHEY and CDR2 is SVGAGI. The CDR3 is 15 residues long. The chain's CDR3 is CASSYEGGASTEAFF. The CDR3 DNA reads TGTGCCAGCAGTTACGAAGGGGGGGCATCCACTGAAGCTTTCTTT.

The V call is TRBV4-2, the J call TRBJ2-3; D is unresolved. CDR3 length equals 11 residues. Trimming cost V 5 bases and J 10 bases, with 10 bases left between them. CDR1 and CDR2 from the germline V gene are LGHNA and YNFKEQ. The CDR3 sequence is CASSLGSAQYF. CDR3 in DNA: TGTGCCAGCAGCTTGGGCAGCGCGCAGTATTTT.

The J gene is TRBJ2-5, the V gene TRBV5-1; perhaps TRBD2 as D (6 bases). This CDR3 comprises 13 residues. The V end was cut by 1 base, the J end by 5 bases, with 9 bases between. CDR1 is SGHRS, CDR2 YFSETQ, per germline. CDR3 coding DNA: TGCGCCAGCAGCTTGACGGGGAGGGAGACCCAGTACTTC. It is translated as CASSLTGRETQYF.

This clone appeared once. The J gene is TRBJ2-4, the V gene TRBV9; D is perhaps TRBD1 or TRBD2 (5 bases each). V was trimmed by 3 bases and J by 9 bases, leaving 10 bases between them. This CDR3 is built from 12 residues. CDR1 SGDLS and CDR2 YYNGEE come from the germline V gene. The CDR3 DNA sequence: TGTGCCAGCAGCGGTGCAGGGAGCATTCAGTACTTC. Translated: CASSGAGSIQYF.

The rearrangement uses TRBV5-8 and TRBJ1-1; D possibly corresponds to TRBD1 (5 bases). Germline CDR1 and CDR2: SGHTS and YDEGEE. This CDR3 region has 14 residues. The V end was cut by 4 bases, the J end by 1 base, with 11 bases between. The CDR3 DNA is TGTGCCAGCAGCCGGGGACTGAGGAACACTGAAGCTTTCTTT. Amino acid sequence: CASSRGLRNTEAFF.

The chain employs TRBV25-1 and TRBJ2-7, with D possibly TRBD1 on 5 matching bases. Trimming cost V 1 base and J 7 bases, with 14 bases left between them. Germline CDR1 MGHDK, CDR2 SYGVNS. This CDR3 is 14 amino acids long. CDR3 nucleotide sequence: TGTGCCAGCAGTGAATCCCTCCAGGGTAAGGAGCAGTACTTC. Its translation: CASSESLQGKEQYF.

This chain uses TRBV5-6 with TRBJ2-3; D is perhaps TRBD2 (5 bases). Germline V gene sequence: CDR1 SGHDT, CDR2 YYEEEE. This CDR3 is 14 amino acids long. Trimming left V 1 base short and J 2 bases short, with 8 bases between. The CDR3 sequence: CASSLTSYTDTQYF. Written as DNA, the CDR3 is TGTGCCAGCAGCTTGACTAGTTACACAGATACGCAGTATTTT. Full variable domain (outside the CDR3, taken from reference TRBV5-6 and TRBJ2-3): DAGVTQSPTHLIKTRGQQVTLRCSPKSGHDTVSWYQQALGQGPQFIFQYYEEEERQRGNFPDRFSGHQFPNYSSELNVNALLLGDSALYLCASSLTSYTDTQYFGPGTRLTVL.

The CDR3 coding sequence is TGTGCCAGCAGTTCGCCAAGCTCCTATAATTCACCCCTCCACTTT. It is translated as CASSSPSSYNSPLHF. V and J are TRBV27 and TRBJ1-6, with D uncertain. Germline CDR1 and CDR2: MNHEY and SMNVEV (reference sequence). The CDR3 length is 15 residues. V lost 4 bases to trimming and J lost 0 bases, with 7 bases between them.

This rearrangement joins TRBV5-1 to TRBJ2-3; no clear D. Per the germline V gene, CDR1 is SGHRS and CDR2 is YFSETQ. The length of the CDR3 is 14 residues. The V end was cut by 1 base, the J end by 8 bases, with 14 bases between. The CDR3 nucleotides read TGCGCCAGCAGCTTGTCACAAAGTAAGGGTACGCAGTATTTT. Protein: CASSLSQSKGTQYF. Based on the CDR3 plus reference TRBV5-1 and TRBJ2-3, the full variable domain is KAGVTQTPRYLIKTRGQQVTLSCSPISGHRSVSWYQQTPGQGLQFLFEYFSETQRNKGNFPGRFSGRQFSNSRSEMNVSTLELGDSALYLCASSLSQSKGTQYFGPGTRLTVL.

This clone counts as medium-sized. This sequence joins TRBV19 and TRBJ2-2; D remains unclear. Per the germline V gene, CDR1 is LNHDA and CDR2 is SQIVND (reference sequence). The V and J ends lost 4 bases and 0 bases respectively, with 3 bases between them. The CDR3 spans 13 residues. CDR3 amino acids: CASSNPNTGELFF. As DNA, the CDR3 is TGTGCCAGTAGTAACCCGAACACCGGGGAGCTGTTTTTT.

The chain employs TRBV2 and TRBJ1-6; 9 bases map to TRBD1. Germline loops: CDR1 SNHLY, CDR2 FYNNEI. V was pared by 9 bases and J by 0 bases, with 3 bases of the junction left unmatched. The CDR3 runs to 15 residues. CDR3 sequence (DNA): TGTGCCAGGGGACAGGGAAGCTCCTATAATTCACCCCTCCACTTT. Residues: CARGQGSSYNSPLHF.

The chain is built from TRBV12-2 and TRBJ2-2; TRBD2, the table's D call, lacks a check against the DNA. TRBV12-2 constitutes a pseudogene. This CDR3 is 16 amino acids long. The CDR3 region has the DNA TGTGCAAGTCGCTTAGTGGCCAGCGGGGGACCCGGGGAGCTGTTTTTT. This gives the protein CASRLVASGGPGELFF.

This chain links TRBV5-6 with TRBJ2-1; 14 positions match TRBD2. Losses at the gene ends were 3 bases for V and 4 bases for J; bases not matched to a gene: 9. Per the germline V gene, CDR1 is SGHDT and CDR2 is YYEEEE. There are 18 residues in the CDR3. The CDR3 DNA reads TGTGCCAGCAGCTCCTTGACTAGCGGGGGGGCCAGGTACAATGAGCAGTTCTTC. It is translated as CASSSLTSGGARYNEQFF.

This sequence joins TRBV7-2 and TRBJ2-5; D is possibly TRBD2 (5 bases). V was cut by 5 bases and J by 1 base, with 14 bases left in between. Germline loops: CDR1 SGHTA, CDR2 FQGNSA. The CDR3 has 15 amino acids. DNA of the CDR3: TGTGCCAGCAGCCCCCGATCTAGCAGCCAAGAGACCCAGTACTTC. Its translation: CASSPRSSSQETQYF.

The chain links TRBV28 to TRBJ1-2; D is undetermined. Trimming left V 3 bases short and J 8 bases short, with 16 bases between. This CDR3 comprises 14 residues. Germline CDR1 reads MDHEN; CDR2 reads SYDVKM. In nucleotides, the CDR3 is TGTGCCAGCAGTTTTATCGCGTGGACGCGGGGCTACACCTTC. Protein: CASSFIAWTRGYTF.

CDR3 sequence reads: CASSPIYIIQGAGTEAFF. The CDR3 DNA is TGTGCCAGCAGTCCCATATACATAATACAGGGGGCTGGCACTGAAGCTTTCTTT. The chain couples TRBV28 to TRBJ1-1; 9 positions agree with TRBD1. V gave up 5 bases and J gave up 4 bases; unmatched junction bases: 17. This CDR3 has 18 amino acids. Germline lookup yields CDR1 MDHEN and CDR2 SYDVKM.

This sequence joins TRBV7-9 and TRBJ2-5; a weak D match, TRBD2 (6 bases). CDR3 length: 15 residues. Germline lookup yields CDR1 SEHNR and CDR2 FQNEAQ (reference sequence). V dropped 5 bases and J dropped 5 bases, with 18 bases sitting between them. The CDR3 nucleotides read TGTGCCAGCAGCGCCCGGGACTTAAGGGTCGAGACCCAGTACTTC. It translates to CASSARDLRVETQYF.

The CDR3 bases are TGTGCCAGCAGTAATAGCTGGGGGGCCCAGCATTTT. Amino acid sequence: CASSNSWGAQHF. V and J are TRBV6-5 and TRBJ1-5; TRBD1 might be the D (5 bases). Per germline, CDR1 MNHEY and CDR2 SVGAGI. Trimming removed 5 bases from V and 11 bases from J, with 13 bases in between. The CDR3 has 12 residues.

The chain couples TRBV7-6 to TRBJ2-7; 7 bases match TRBD1. Germline V CDR1 and CDR2: SGHVS, FNYEAQ. This CDR3 has 14 amino acids. After removal of 6 bases from V and 2 bases from J, the junction contained 7 bases not matched to a gene. The CDR3 coding sequence is TGTGCCAGCAGTTCGACAGGGTCCCCCTACGAGCAGTACTTC. It codes for CASSSTGSPYEQYF. Full variable domain (remainder filled in from reference TRBV7-6 and TRBJ2-7): GAGVSQSPRYKVTKRGQDVALRCDPISGHVSLYWYRQALGQGPEFLTYFNYEAQQDKSGLPNDRFSAERPEGSISTLTIQRTEQRDSAMYRCASSSTGSPYEQYFGPGTRLTVT.